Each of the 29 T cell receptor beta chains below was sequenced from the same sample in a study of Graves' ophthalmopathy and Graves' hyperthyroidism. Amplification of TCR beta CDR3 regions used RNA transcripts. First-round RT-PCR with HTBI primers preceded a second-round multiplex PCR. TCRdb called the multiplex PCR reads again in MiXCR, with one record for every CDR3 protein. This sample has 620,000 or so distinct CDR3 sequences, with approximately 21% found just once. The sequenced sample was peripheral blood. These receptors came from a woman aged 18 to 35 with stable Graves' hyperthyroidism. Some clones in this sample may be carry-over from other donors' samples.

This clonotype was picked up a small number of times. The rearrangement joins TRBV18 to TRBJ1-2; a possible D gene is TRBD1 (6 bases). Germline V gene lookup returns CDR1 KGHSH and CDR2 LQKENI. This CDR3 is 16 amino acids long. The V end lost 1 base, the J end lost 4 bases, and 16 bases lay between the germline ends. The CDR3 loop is CASSPLAGTKGYGYTF. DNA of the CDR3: TGTGCCAGCTCACCACTGGCCGGGACAAAGGGCTATGGCTACACCTTC.

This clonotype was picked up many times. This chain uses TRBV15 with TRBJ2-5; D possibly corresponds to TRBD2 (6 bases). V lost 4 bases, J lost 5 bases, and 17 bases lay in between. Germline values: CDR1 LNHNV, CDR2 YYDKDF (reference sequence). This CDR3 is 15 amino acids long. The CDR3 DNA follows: TGTGCCACCAGCACTAGTGCGGGACTTAGGGAGACCCAGTACTTC. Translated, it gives CATSTSAGLRETQYF.

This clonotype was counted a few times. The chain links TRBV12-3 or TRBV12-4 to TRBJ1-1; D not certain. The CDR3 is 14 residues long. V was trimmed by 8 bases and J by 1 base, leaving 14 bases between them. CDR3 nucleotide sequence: TGTGCCAGCGCCCTACACAGAAGGAACACTGAAGCTTTCTTT. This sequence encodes CASALHRRNTEAFF.

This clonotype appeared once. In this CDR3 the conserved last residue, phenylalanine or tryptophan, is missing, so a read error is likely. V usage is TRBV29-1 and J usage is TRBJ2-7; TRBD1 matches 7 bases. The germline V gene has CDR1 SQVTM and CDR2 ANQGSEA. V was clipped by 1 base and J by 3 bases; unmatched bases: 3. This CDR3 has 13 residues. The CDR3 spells CSVEGAGGYEQYL. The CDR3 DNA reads TGCAGCGTTGAAGGGGCAGGGGGCTACGAGCAGTACTTG.

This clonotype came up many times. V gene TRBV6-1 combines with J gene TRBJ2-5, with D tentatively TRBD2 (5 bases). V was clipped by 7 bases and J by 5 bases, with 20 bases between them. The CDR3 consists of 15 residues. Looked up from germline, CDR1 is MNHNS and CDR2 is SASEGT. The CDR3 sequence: CASTEWGVGRETQYF. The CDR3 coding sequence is TGTGCCAGCACGGAATGGGGAGTGGGCCGCGAGACCCAGTACTTC.

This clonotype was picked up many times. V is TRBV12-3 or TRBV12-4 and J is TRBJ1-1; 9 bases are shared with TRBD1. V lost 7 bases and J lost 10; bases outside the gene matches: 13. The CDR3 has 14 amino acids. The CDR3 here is CASKLGQGGGRAFF. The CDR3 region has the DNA TGTGCCAGCAAACTGGGACAGGGTGGAGGAAGAGCTTTCTTT.

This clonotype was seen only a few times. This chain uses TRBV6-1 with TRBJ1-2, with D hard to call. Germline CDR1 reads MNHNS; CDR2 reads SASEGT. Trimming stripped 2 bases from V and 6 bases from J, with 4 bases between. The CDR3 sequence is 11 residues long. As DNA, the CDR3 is TGTGCCAGCAGTGAATACAATGGCTACACCTTC. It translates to CASSEYNGYTF.

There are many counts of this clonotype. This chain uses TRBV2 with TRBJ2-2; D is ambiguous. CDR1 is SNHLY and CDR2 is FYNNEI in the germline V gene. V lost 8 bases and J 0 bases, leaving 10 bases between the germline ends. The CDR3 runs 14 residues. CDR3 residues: CASEPNANTGELFF. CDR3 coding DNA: TGTGCCAGCGAGCCTAACGCGAACACCGGGGAGCTGTTTTTT.

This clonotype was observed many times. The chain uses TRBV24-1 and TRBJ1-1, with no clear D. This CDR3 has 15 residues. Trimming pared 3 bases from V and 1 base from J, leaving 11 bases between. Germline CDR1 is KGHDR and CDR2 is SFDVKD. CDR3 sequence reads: CATSDALGPNTEAFF. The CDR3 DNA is TGTGCCACCAGTGATGCGTTAGGCCCGAACACTGAAGCTTTCTTT.

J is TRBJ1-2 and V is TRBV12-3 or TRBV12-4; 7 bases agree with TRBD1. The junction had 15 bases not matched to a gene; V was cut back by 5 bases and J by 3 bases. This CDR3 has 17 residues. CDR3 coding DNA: TGTGCCAGCAGTCCGGGGGACAGAAAAGAATCCCACTATGGCTACACCTTC. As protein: CASSPGDRKESHYGYTF.

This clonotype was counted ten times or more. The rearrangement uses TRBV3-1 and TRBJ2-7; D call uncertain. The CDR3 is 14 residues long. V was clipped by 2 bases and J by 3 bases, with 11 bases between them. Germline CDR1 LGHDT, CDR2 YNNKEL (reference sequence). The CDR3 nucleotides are TGTGCCAGCAGCCAAATAGGTCGTCTCTACGAGCAGTACTTC. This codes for CASSQIGRLYEQYF.

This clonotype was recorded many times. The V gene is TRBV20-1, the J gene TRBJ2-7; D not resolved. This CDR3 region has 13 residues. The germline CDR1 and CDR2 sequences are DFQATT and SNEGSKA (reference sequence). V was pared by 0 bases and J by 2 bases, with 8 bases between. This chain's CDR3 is CSAREGLPYEQYF. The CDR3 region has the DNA TGCAGTGCTAGAGAGGGTCTACCCTACGAGCAGTACTTC.

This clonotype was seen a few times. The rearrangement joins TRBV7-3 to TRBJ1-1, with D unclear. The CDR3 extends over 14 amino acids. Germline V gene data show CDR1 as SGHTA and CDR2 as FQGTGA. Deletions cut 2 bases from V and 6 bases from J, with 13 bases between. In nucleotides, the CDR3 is TGTGCCAGCAGCTTATTGGGCCTTGGGGCTGAAGCTTTCTTT. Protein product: CASSLLGLGAEAFF.

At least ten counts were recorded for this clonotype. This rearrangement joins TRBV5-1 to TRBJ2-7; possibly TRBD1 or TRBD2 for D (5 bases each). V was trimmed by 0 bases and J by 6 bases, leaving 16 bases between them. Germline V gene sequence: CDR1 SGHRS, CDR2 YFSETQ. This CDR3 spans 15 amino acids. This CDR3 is CASSLGGTSKLEQYF. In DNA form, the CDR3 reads TGCGCCAGCAGCTTGGGAGGGACGTCAAAGCTCGAGCAGTACTTC.

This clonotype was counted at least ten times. CDR3 nucleotide sequence: TGTGCCAGCAGTTACTCGAAGGGACAGGGGAGCGCTCAGCCCCAGCATTTT. Translated, it gives CASSYSKGQGSAQPQHF. The rearrangement joins TRBV6-2 or TRBV6-3 to TRBJ1-5; 10 bases map to TRBD1. Germline CDR1 is MNHEY and CDR2 is SVGEGT. The trim removed 0 bases at V and 6 bases at J, leaving 8 bases unmatched. The CDR3 loop spans 17 amino acids.

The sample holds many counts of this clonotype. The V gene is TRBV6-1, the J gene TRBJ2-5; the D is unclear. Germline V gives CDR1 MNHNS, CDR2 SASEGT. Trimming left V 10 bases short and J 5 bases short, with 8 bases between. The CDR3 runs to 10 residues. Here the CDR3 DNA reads TGTGCCACCACCCGGGAGACCCAGTACTTC. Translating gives CATTRETQYF.

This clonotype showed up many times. CDR3: CSARPGTQRTYGYTF. The CDR3 nucleotides read TGCAGTGCTCGACCCGGGACTCAAAGAACGTATGGCTACACCTTC. V usage is TRBV20-1 and J usage is TRBJ1-2; D perhaps matches TRBD1 (5 bases). CDR3 size: 15 residues. Per the germline V gene, CDR1 is DFQATT and CDR2 is SNEGSKA (reference sequence). The germline V and J ends were trimmed by 5 bases and 5 bases, with 21 bases remaining between them.

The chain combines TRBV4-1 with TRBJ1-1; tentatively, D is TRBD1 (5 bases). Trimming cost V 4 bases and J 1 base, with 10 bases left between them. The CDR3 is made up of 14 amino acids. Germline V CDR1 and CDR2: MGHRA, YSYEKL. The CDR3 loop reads CASSRRGWNTEAFF. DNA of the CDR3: TGCGCCAGCAGCCGTAGGGGATGGAACACTGAAGCTTTCTTT.

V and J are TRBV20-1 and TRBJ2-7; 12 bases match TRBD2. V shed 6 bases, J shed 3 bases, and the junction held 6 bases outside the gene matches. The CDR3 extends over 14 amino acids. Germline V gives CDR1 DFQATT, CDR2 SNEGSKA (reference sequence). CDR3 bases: TGCAGTGCCACTGCACTAGCGGGGGGCTACGAGCAGTACTTC. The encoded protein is CSATALAGGYEQYF.

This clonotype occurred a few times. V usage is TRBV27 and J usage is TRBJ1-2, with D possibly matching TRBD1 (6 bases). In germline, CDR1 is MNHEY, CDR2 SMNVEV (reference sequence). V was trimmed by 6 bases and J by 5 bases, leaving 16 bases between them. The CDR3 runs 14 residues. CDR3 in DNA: TGTGCCAGCAGCAATACACGGCAGGGGTATGGCTACACCTTC. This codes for CASSNTRQGYGYTF.

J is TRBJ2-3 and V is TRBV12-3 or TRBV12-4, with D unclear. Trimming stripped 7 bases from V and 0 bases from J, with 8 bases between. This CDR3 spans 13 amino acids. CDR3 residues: CASTRRSTDTQYF. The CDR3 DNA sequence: TGTGCCAGCACGCGACGGAGCACAGATACGCAGTATTTT.

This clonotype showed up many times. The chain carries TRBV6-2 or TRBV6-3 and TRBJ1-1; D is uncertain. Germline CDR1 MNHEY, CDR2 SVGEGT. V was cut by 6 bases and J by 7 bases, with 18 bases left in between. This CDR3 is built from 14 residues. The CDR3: CASSSEGDGSEAFF. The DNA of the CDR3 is TGTGCCAGCAGCTCAGAGGGAGATGGTAGTGAAGCTTTCTTT.

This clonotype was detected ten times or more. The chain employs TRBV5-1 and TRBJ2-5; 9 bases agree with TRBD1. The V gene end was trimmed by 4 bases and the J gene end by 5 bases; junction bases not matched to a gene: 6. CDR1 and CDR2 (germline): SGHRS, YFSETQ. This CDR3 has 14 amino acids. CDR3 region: CASSPGQGYETQYF. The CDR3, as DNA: TGCGCCAGCAGCCCAGGACAGGGGTACGAGACCCAGTACTTC.

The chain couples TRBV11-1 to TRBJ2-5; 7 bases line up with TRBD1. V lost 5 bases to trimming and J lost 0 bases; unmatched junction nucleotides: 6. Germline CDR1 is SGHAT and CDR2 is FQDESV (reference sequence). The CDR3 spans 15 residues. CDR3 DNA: TGTGCCAGCAGCCCCAAGGACAGGTACCAAGAGACCCAGTACTTC. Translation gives CASSPKDRYQETQYF.

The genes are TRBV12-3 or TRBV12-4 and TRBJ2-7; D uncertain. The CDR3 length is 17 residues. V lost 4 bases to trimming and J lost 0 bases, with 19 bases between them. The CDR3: CASSSPSSRQSSYEQYF. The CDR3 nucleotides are TGTGCCAGCAGTTCGCCCTCCTCTAGGCAGAGCTCCTACGAGCAGTACTTC.

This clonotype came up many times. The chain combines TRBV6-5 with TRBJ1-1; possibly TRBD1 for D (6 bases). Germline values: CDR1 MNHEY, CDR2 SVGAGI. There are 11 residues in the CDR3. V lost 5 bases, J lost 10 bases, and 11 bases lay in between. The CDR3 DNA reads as TGTGCCAGCAGTACACAGGGACTAGCTTTCTTT. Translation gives CASSTQGLAFF.

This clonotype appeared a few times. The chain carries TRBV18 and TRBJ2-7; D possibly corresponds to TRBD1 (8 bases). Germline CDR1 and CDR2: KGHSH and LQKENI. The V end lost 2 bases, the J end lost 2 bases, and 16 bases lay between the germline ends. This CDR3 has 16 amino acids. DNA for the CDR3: TGTGCCAGCTCACCAAAACTACAGGGGGGGACCTACGAGCAGTACTTC. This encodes CASSPKLQGGTYEQYF. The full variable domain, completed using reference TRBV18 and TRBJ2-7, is NAGVMQNPRHLVRRRGQEARLRCSPMKGHSHVYWYRQLPEEGLKFMVYLQKENIIDESGMPKERFSAEFPKEGPSILRIQQVVRGDSAAYFCASSPKLQGGTYEQYFGPGTRLTVT.

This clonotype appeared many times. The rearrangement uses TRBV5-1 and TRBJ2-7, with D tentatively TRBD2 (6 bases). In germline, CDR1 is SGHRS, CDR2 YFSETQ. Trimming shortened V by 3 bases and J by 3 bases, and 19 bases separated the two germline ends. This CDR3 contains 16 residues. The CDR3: CASSWPLGGIGYEQYF. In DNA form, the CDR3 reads TGCGCCAGCAGCTGGCCCCTTGGCGGGATAGGCTACGAGCAGTACTTC.

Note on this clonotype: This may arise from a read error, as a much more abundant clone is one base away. The CDR3 region is CGSSERESYEQYF. The CDR3 DNA follows: TGTGGCAGCAGTGAGCGGGAGTCCTACGAGCAGTACTTC. The V and J genes are TRBV6-1 and TRBJ2-7; 8 bases fit TRBD2. Germline CDR1 is MNHNS and CDR2 is SASEGT. The CDR3 extends over 13 amino acids.